The 25 T cell receptor beta chains below come from one sample, sequenced in a study of regulatory T cells in long-lasting Graves disease. Time point in this sample: persistent/refractory GD, antithyroid drugs over 5 years with positive TRAb. Extracted RNA from PBMCs served as the source of the TCR library. Sequencing libraries for TCR beta were prepared with iRepertoire HTBI primers and Arm-PCR of CDR3 regions. Via MiXCR, TCRdb re-called the multiplex PCR reads, giving one row per CDR3 protein. The profile shows about 470,000 distinct CDR3 sequences, about a fifth of them singletons. The specimen was peripheral blood mononuclear cells (PBMCs), collected when the disease was refractory, from a patient treated with antithyroid drugs. These receptors were collected from a female donor with Graves disease.

This clonotype was detected only a few times. The V gene is TRBV3-1, the J gene TRBJ2-7, with D possibly being TRBD2 (7 bases). There are 13 residues in the CDR3. Germline V gives CDR1 LGHDT, CDR2 YNNKEL (reference sequence). Trimming removed 8 bases from V and 7 bases from J, with 18 bases in between. The CDR3: CASRPRGAREQYF. The CDR3 DNA follows: TGTGCCAGCCGCCCCCGGGGGGCGCGTGAGCAGTACTTC.

Ten or more counts support this clonotype. V usage is TRBV7-9 and J usage is TRBJ1-1, with a tentative D call TRBD1 (6 bases). The CDR3 sequence is 13 residues long. Deletions cut 7 bases from V and 0 bases from J, with 9 bases between. CDR1 and CDR2 (germline): SEHNR, FQNEAQ (reference sequence). The CDR3, as DNA: TGTGCCAGCACAGGGGAAATGAACACTGAAGCTTTCTTT. It specifies CASTGEMNTEAFF.

This clonotype showed up just a few times. This chain links TRBV5-1 with TRBJ2-5, with D hard to call. V was trimmed by 2 bases and J by 0 bases, leaving 5 bases between them. CDR3 length: 13 amino acids. The germline gives CDR1 SGHRS, CDR2 YFSETQ. CDR3 residues: CASSFENQETQYF. CDR3 sequence (DNA): TGCGCCAGCAGCTTTGAAAACCAAGAGACCCAGTACTTC.

This clonotype was observed at least ten times. V and J are TRBV19 and TRBJ1-1, with D unresolved. From germline, CDR1 is LNHDA and CDR2 SQIVND (reference sequence). V was trimmed by 5 bases and J by 4 bases, leaving 11 bases between them. This CDR3 is built from 13 residues. The CDR3 nucleotides are TGTGCCAGTAGTTTGCCTACGACCACTGAAGCTTTCTTT. As protein: CASSLPTTTEAFF.

This clonotype came up many times. This chain joins TRBV29-1 and TRBJ2-7, with TRBD1 matching over 7 bases. The V gene end was trimmed by 6 bases and the J gene end by 3 bases; junction bases not matched to a gene: 8. CDR1 SQVTM and CDR2 ANQGSEA come from the germline V gene. CDR3 length: 13 residues. For the CDR3, the DNA is TGCAGCGTGGGGAACAGGGGTGGCTACGAGCAGTACTTC. Protein: CSVGNRGGYEQYF.

This clonotype was seen ten or more times. V and J are TRBV20-1 and TRBJ1-2; 10 positions match TRBD1. V was pared by 6 bases and J by 8 bases, with 6 bases of the junction left unmatched. The germline V gene has CDR1 DFQATT and CDR2 SNEGSKA (reference sequence). The CDR3 covers 12 residues. The CDR3 spells CSAPTGGGGYTF. DNA of the CDR3: TGCAGTGCCCCGACAGGGGGCGGCGGCTACACCTTC.

This clonotype occurred many times. Written as DNA, the CDR3 is TGTGCCAGCACCCGGGGGTCAGGGTACGGCTATGGCTACACCTTC. Its protein is CASTRGSGYGYGYTF. V usage is TRBV6-1 and J usage is TRBJ1-2; TRBD1 might be the D (5 bases). V was shortened by 7 bases and J by 4 bases, with 19 bases between the two germline ends. Looked up from germline, CDR1 is MNHNS and CDR2 is SASEGT. CDR3 length: 15 residues.

The chain has TRBV6-1 and TRBJ1-1, with a possible D match to TRBD1 (5 bases). CDR1 and CDR2 (germline): MNHNS, SASEGT. CDR3 length: 16 residues. V shed 7 bases and J shed 1 base, with 19 bases lying between them. CDR3 in DNA: TGTGCCAGCAAAAACCCAAGGGGCCCTAAGAACACTGAAGCTTTCTTT. This gives the protein CASKNPRGPKNTEAFF.

V is TRBV5-1 and J is TRBJ2-6; 9 bases are a match to TRBD1. This CDR3 is built from 18 residues. With V trimmed by 4 bases and J by 0 bases, 8 bases remained unmatched. The V gene's germline CDR1 is SGHRS and CDR2 YFSETQ. CDR3 sequence reads: CASSPRQGVSSGANVLTF. The CDR3 DNA reads as TGCGCCAGCAGCCCCAGACAGGGGGTAAGCTCTGGGGCCAACGTCCTGACTTTC.

This clonotype came up a few times. The chain combines TRBV29-1 with TRBJ2-5, with TRBD2 matching over 8 bases. Germline V gene sequence: CDR1 SQVTM, CDR2 ANQGSEA. V lost 6 bases, J lost 3 bases, and 12 bases stayed unmatched. This CDR3 is built from 15 residues. The CDR3 reads CSVNLGGREEETQYF. In nucleotides, the CDR3 is TGCAGCGTCAATTTAGGGGGGCGGGAGGAAGAGACCCAGTACTTC.

This clonotype was observed a few times. The chain recombines TRBV6-1 with TRBJ1-4; D call uncertain. The germline gives CDR1 MNHNS, CDR2 SASEGT. V lost 2 bases to trimming and J lost 3 bases, with 10 bases between them. This CDR3 region has 15 residues. DNA for the CDR3: TGTGCCAGCAGTGAAATGAAACGAGCTAATGAAAAACTGTTTTTT. Translating gives CASSEMKRANEKLFF.

The chain recombines TRBV19 with TRBJ2-5, with a possible D match to TRBD2 (6 bases). Per the germline V gene, CDR1 is LNHDA and CDR2 is SQIVND (reference sequence). The CDR3 runs to 13 residues. The V end lost 7 bases, the J end lost 7 bases, and 16 bases lay between the germline ends. CDR3 nucleotide sequence: TGTGCCAGTACCTCAGGAGGGGTCGCGACCCAGTACTTC. Protein sequence: CASTSGGVATQYF.

This clonotype was picked up a small number of times. The chain is built from TRBV6-1 and TRBJ2-7; D call uncertain. This CDR3 has 13 residues. Germline V gene data show CDR1 as MNHNS and CDR2 as SASEGT. V lost 5 bases and J 4 bases, leaving 12 bases between the germline ends. For the CDR3, the DNA is TGTGCCAGCAGTCCACACGCCGAGTACGAGCAGTACTTC. Amino acid sequence: CASSPHAEYEQYF.

The chain carries TRBV13 and TRBJ2-7; D is ambiguous. Germline lookup yields CDR1 PRHDT and CDR2 FYEKMQ (reference sequence). Between the trimmed V and J ends, which lost 2 bases and 5 bases, there was a span of 13 bases. The CDR3 contains 14 residues. CDR3 nucleotides: TGTGCCAGCAGCTTACGGGCGAGGTTCCACGAGCAGTACTTC. Translation gives CASSLRARFHEQYF.

Many counts were recorded for this clonotype. The gene calls are TRBV6-1 and TRBJ2-7; 9 nucleotides agree with TRBD1. V lost 6 bases, J lost 3 bases, and 9 bases stayed unmatched. Germline-derived CDR1 and CDR2 are MNHNS and SASEGT. CDR3 size: 15 residues. The DNA for the CDR3 is TGTGCCAGCAGGGGACAGGGATGGGGTTTCTACGAGCAGTACTTC. Translated, it gives CASRGQGWGFYEQYF.

This clonotype was counted only a few times. The V gene is TRBV19, the J gene TRBJ1-1; D gene unclear. Trimming took 3 bases from V and 4 from J, leaving 15 bases between them. The germline V gene has CDR1 LNHDA and CDR2 SQIVND (reference sequence). The CDR3 runs 15 residues. For the CDR3, the DNA is TGTGCCAGTAGTATTCCTTTTAGGGAATCCACTGAAGCTTTCTTT. It codes for CASSIPFRESTEAFF.

This clonotype was found many times. The genes are TRBV11-2 and TRBJ2-7; D uncertain. The ends were cut back, 8 bases at V and 4 bases at J, with 15 bases in the middle. The CDR3 is 13 amino acids. Germline V gene sequence: CDR1 SGHAT, CDR2 FQNNGV. The CDR3 DNA reads as TGTGCCAGCGGGCTTGGCGGAAGGTACGAGCAGTACTTC. This encodes CASGLGGRYEQYF.

The rearrangement joins TRBV12-3 or TRBV12-4 to TRBJ2-1; 9 bases agree with TRBD2. This CDR3 has 15 residues. Losses at the gene ends were 6 bases for V and 4 bases for J; bases not matched to a gene: 7. In DNA form, the CDR3 reads TGTGCCAGCAGCGTTGGGAGCGGGAGGTACAATGAGCAGTTCTTC. Its translation is CASSVGSGRYNEQFF.

This clonotype was seen only a few times. The chain links TRBV6-1 to TRBJ2-1; D perhaps matches TRBD2 (6 bases). CDR1 is MNHNS and CDR2 is SASEGT in the germline V gene. The CDR3 length is 17 residues. V lost 7 bases and J lost 6, with 25 bases in between. The DNA for the CDR3 is TGTGCCAGCAATACGTGGCCAACCAGGAGGGGAGTCAATGAGCAGTTCTTC. It encodes CASNTWPTRRGVNEQFF.

The gene calls are TRBV4-1 and TRBJ2-7, with D possibly matching TRBD2 (6 bases). V was shortened by 3 bases and J by 2 bases, with 20 bases between the two germline ends. There are 17 residues in the CDR3. The germline gives CDR1 MGHRA, CDR2 YSYEKL. CDR3 protein: CASSQEGEGVIPYEQYF. The CDR3 nucleotides read TGCGCCAGCAGCCAGGAGGGTGAGGGAGTTATCCCCTACGAGCAGTACTTC.

There are a few counts of this clonotype. V usage is TRBV30 and J usage is TRBJ1-4; maybe TRBD1 (5 bases). The germline CDR1 and CDR2 sequences are GTSNPN and SVGIG (reference sequence). V was shortened by 0 bases and J by 7 bases, with 9 bases between the two germline ends. The CDR3 is 13 residues long. CDR3 nucleotide sequence: TGTGCCTGGAGTGTACGGGGGGGTGAAAAACTGTTTTTT. Amino acid sequence: CAWSVRGGEKLFF.

This chain connects TRBV11-2 to TRBJ2-1, with D possibly being TRBD2 (6 bases). V lost 5 bases and J 8 bases, leaving 13 bases between the germline ends. Germline V gene data show CDR1 as SGHAT and CDR2 as FQNNGV. This CDR3 has 13 amino acids. The CDR3 region has the DNA TGTGCCAGCAGCCGAGGACCGGGGGATGAGCAGTTCTTC. As protein: CASSRGPGDEQFF.

The rearrangement uses TRBV19 and TRBJ1-1, with D possibly being TRBD1 (6 bases). CDR1 is LNHDA and CDR2 is SQIVND in the germline V gene (reference sequence). This CDR3 has 15 amino acids. The V end was cut by 1 base, the J end by 1 base, with 10 bases between. This CDR3 is CASSIGGATNTEAFF. The CDR3 DNA is TGTGCCAGTAGTATAGGGGGGGCCACGAACACTGAAGCTTTCTTT.

The table lists this clonotype with many counts. The chain carries TRBV12-3 or TRBV12-4 and TRBJ2-5; D is possibly TRBD2 (5 bases). The V gene lost 7 bases and the J gene lost 4 bases, with 13 bases spanning the gap. The CDR3 is 13 residues long. For the CDR3, the DNA is TGTGCCAGCATACTAGGTGCCGGAGAGACCCAGTACTTC. Protein sequence: CASILGAGETQYF.

The chain combines TRBV5-1 with TRBJ2-5; no definite D call. Germline values: CDR1 SGHRS, CDR2 YFSETQ. This CDR3 contains 15 residues. Trimming removed 2 bases at V and 2 bases at J, with 13 bases between. Here the CDR3 reads CASSFGSKSQETQYF. CDR3 nucleotide sequence: TGCGCCAGCAGCTTCGGATCTAAATCGCAAGAGACCCAGTACTTC.